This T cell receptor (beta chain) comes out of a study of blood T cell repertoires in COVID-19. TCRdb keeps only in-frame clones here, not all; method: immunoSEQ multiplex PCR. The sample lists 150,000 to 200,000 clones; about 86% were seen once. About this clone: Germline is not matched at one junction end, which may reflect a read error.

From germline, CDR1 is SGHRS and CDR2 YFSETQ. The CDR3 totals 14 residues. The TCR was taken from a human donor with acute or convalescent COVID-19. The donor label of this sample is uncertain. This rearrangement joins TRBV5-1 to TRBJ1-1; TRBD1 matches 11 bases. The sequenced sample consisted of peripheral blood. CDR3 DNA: TGCGCCAGCAGCCCGGGAGGACAGGGGGCTGAGGCTTTCTTT. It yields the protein CASSPGGQGAEAFF. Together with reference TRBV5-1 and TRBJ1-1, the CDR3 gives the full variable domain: KAGVTQTPRYLIKTRGQQVTLSCSPISGHRSVSWYQQTPGQGLQFLFEYFSETQRNKGNFPGRFSGRQFSNSRSEMNVSTLELGDSALYLCASSPGGQGAEAFFGQGTRLTVV.